Below, 15 T cell receptor beta chains from the same sample are listed, as sequenced in a study of T-cell memory formation after mild COVID-19. TCRdb re-derived calls from the 5' RACE reads in MiXCR, one entry per CDR3 protein. The data show fewer than 700,000 distinct CDR3 sequences, roughly 18% seen once. Sequencing input: PBMCs or a T cell subset sorted from them (not recorded which). The receptors were sampled from an adult woman who had mild COVID-19 (a few samples of this study predate the infection). Cell type and time point are not known.

The CDR3 nucleotides are TGTGCCAGCAGTGAGGGACATGCAGATACGCAGTATTTT. Protein product: CASSEGHADTQYF. This chain uses TRBV25-1 with TRBJ2-3, with a weak D call TRBD1 (6 bases). CDR1 is MGHDK and CDR2 is SYGVNS in the germline V gene. Deletions cut 3 bases from V and 4 bases from J, with 8 bases between. The CDR3 sequence is 13 residues long.

This clonotype was recorded a few times. This chain uses TRBV5-1 with TRBJ2-1; TRBD1 agrees at 8 bases. From germline, CDR1 is SGHRS and CDR2 YFSETQ. The CDR3 has 13 amino acids. V shed 4 bases and J 9 bases; nucleotides not matched to a gene: 6. CDR3 nucleotides: TGCGCCAGCAGCGATGGACAGGGCGGTGAGCAGTTCTTC. Its translation: CASSDGQGGEQFF.

This clonotype was counted many times. This chain links TRBV7-3 with TRBJ2-1; 8 nucleotides match TRBD2. J was trimmed by 7 bases and V by 2 bases; bases with no gene match: 7. The V gene's germline CDR1 is SGHTA and CDR2 FQGTGA. This CDR3 spans 15 amino acids. In nucleotides, the CDR3 is TGTGCCAGCAGCTTACCGGGAGGGCCCATGAATGAGCAGTTCTTC. It yields the protein CASSLPGGPMNEQFF.

This clonotype was counted only a few times. The chain has TRBV4-1 and TRBJ2-3; 11 positions match TRBD2. Germline CDR1 reads MGHRA; CDR2 reads YSYEKL. Trimming removed 1 base from V and 5 bases from J; junction bases left unmatched: 5. CDR3 length: 16 residues. The CDR3 spells CASSQGSSGGLDTQYF. As DNA, the CDR3 is TGCGCCAGCAGCCAAGGGTCTAGCGGGGGGTTAGATACGCAGTATTTT.

This clonotype has only a few counts. This rearrangement joins TRBV5-6 to TRBJ2-7; no clear D. V lost 1 base and J 0 bases, leaving 5 bases between the germline ends. CDR1 and CDR2 from the germline V gene are SGHDT and YYEEEE. This CDR3 spans 13 amino acids. The CDR3 bases are TGTGCCAGCAGCTTGATATCCTCCTACGAGCAGTACTTC. This sequence encodes CASSLISSYEQYF.

This clonotype was recorded at least ten times. The chain couples TRBV5-1 to TRBJ2-5; D call uncertain. The germline V gene has CDR1 SGHRS and CDR2 YFSETQ. Trimming took off 4 bases at V and 5 bases at J, with 6 bases between the two ends. The CDR3 is 11 amino acids. CDR3 loop: CASSVDETQYF. The CDR3 DNA sequence: TGCGCCAGCAGCGTAGACGAGACCCAGTACTTC.

This rearrangement joins TRBV5-1 to TRBJ1-2; the D is unclear. The germline gives CDR1 SGHRS, CDR2 YFSETQ. This CDR3 comprises 13 residues. Deletions cut 0 bases from V and 4 bases from J, with 7 bases between. The CDR3, as DNA: TGCGCCAGCAGCTTGGATCATGGCTATGGCTACACCTTC. Translated, it gives CASSLDHGYGYTF.

The chain links TRBV10-3 to TRBJ2-1, with 10 bases fitting TRBD2. From germline, CDR1 is ENHRY and CDR2 SYGVKD. The CDR3 is made up of 14 amino acids. The ends lost 6 bases at V and 5 bases at J; junction bases unmatched: 4. CDR3 sequence: CAIRRTSGNNEQFF. CDR3 bases: TGTGCCATCAGGAGGACTAGCGGAAACAATGAGCAGTTCTTC.

The sample holds a few counts of this clonotype. This chain links TRBV7-2 with TRBJ2-4, with D perhaps matching TRBD2 (6 bases). V lost 4 bases and J lost 6, with 16 bases in between. The germline V gene encodes CDR1 SGHTA and CDR2 FQGNSA. CDR3 size: 15 residues. CDR3 sequence (DNA): TGTGCCAGCAGCTCCCGGGAGTTGGGGGGAAACATTCAGTACTTC. It specifies CASSSRELGGNIQYF.

This clonotype was observed a handful of times. The genes are TRBV5-1 and TRBJ1-5; D is undetermined. The CDR3 spans 14 residues. CDR1 SGHRS and CDR2 YFSETQ come from the germline V gene. V was trimmed by 0 bases and J by 9 bases, leaving 13 bases between them. The CDR3 reads CASSLEGSAMPQHF. The CDR3 DNA sequence: TGCGCCAGCAGCTTGGAGGGCTCAGCGATGCCCCAGCATTTT.

The chain combines TRBV20-1 with TRBJ1-2; 9 positions agree with TRBD1. Looked up from germline, CDR1 is DFQATT and CDR2 is SNEGSKA (reference sequence). The CDR3 length is 18 residues. Germline trimming cut 3 bases from V and 4 bases from J; bases unmatched to any gene: 18. CDR3 sequence reads: CSARDYPLTGGSIYGYTF. The CDR3 DNA is TGCAGTGCTAGGGATTACCCTTTGACAGGGGGAAGTATCTATGGCTACACCTTC.

The chain recombines TRBV7-2 with TRBJ2-1; 11 bases map to TRBD2. The CDR3 is 17 amino acids. Losses at the gene ends were 2 bases for V and 0 bases for J; bases not matched to a gene: 3. The germline V gene has CDR1 SGHTA and CDR2 FQGNSA. The CDR3 sequence: CASSLRLAGPSYNEQFF. Here the CDR3 DNA reads TGTGCCAGCAGCTTAAGACTAGCGGGGCCCTCCTACAATGAGCAGTTCTTC.

This clonotype occurred a few times. This chain joins TRBV3-1 and TRBJ2-4, with 14 bases fitting TRBD2. V lost 6 bases, J lost 1 base, and 8 bases stayed unmatched. The CDR3 runs 18 residues. Germline V gives CDR1 LGHDT, CDR2 YNNKEL (reference sequence). DNA for the CDR3: TGTGCCAGCAGTCTGACTAGCGGGGGGGCCGAGGCCAAAAACATTCAGTACTTC. Its translation: CASSLTSGGAEAKNIQYF.

The V call is TRBV7-9, the J call TRBJ2-2; no clear D. Per the germline V gene, CDR1 is SEHNR and CDR2 is FQNEAQ (reference sequence). The CDR3 is 12 amino acids. Trimming stripped 7 bases from V and 5 bases from J, with 8 bases between. CDR3 DNA: TGTGCCAGCATGAGAGAGACCGGGGAGCTGTTTTTT. The encoded protein is CASMRETGELFF.

This clonotype has a handful of counts. The chain joins TRBV19 to TRBJ1-1; 9 bases fit TRBD1. The CDR3 contains 16 residues. The V gene's germline CDR1 is LNHDA and CDR2 SQIVND (reference sequence). Trimming at V came to 4 bases and at J to 3 bases, leaving 9 bases not matched to a gene. For the CDR3, the DNA is TGTGCCAGTAGTACACAGGGGGCCGTGTGGCACACTGAAGCTTTCTTT. Protein: CASSTQGAVWHTEAFF. Filled out from reference TRBV19 and TRBJ1-1, the complete variable domain reads DGGITQSPKYLFRKEGQNVTLSCEQNLNHDAMYWYRQDPGQGLRLIYYSQIVNDFQKGDIAEGYSVSREKKESFPLTVTSAQKNPTAFYLCASSTQGAVWHTEAFFGQGTRLTVV.